This T cell receptor beta chain was identified in a study of T-cell memory formation after mild COVID-19. General observations from the study: What remained unconfirmed was the SARS-CoV-2 specificity of second-wave clones peaking on day 37. For contracting clones, CD4+ ones sat mainly in CM and EM, CD8+ in EMRA. Later expanders leaned toward CD4+, whereas clones contracting from day 15 to 85 were balanced CD4/CD8.

The CDR3 has 15 residues. V lost 1 base and J lost 3, with 14 bases in between. Germline assignment: CDR1 SGDLS and CDR2 YYNGEE. Employing constant-segment primers, 5'RACE generated TCR alpha and TCR beta cDNA libraries bearing sample barcodes and UMIs. TCRdb reprocessed the 5' RACE reads with MiXCR, giving one entry per CDR3 protein. The sample includes some 490,000 distinct CDR3 sequences, 15% to 20% seen only once; the top ten take 9% to 15%. This clonotype occurred a few times. Its antigen is not identified. What was sequenced was PBMCs or a T cell subset sorted from them (not recorded which). J is TRBJ2-7 and V is TRBV9; D remains unclear. The clonotype comes from an adult woman who had mild COVID-19 (a few samples of this study predate the infection). Cell type and time point are not known. CDR3 sequence reads: CASSVNDGPGYEQYF. The DNA of the CDR3 is TGTGCCAGCAGCGTAAATGATGGGCCCGGCTACGAGCAGTACTTC.